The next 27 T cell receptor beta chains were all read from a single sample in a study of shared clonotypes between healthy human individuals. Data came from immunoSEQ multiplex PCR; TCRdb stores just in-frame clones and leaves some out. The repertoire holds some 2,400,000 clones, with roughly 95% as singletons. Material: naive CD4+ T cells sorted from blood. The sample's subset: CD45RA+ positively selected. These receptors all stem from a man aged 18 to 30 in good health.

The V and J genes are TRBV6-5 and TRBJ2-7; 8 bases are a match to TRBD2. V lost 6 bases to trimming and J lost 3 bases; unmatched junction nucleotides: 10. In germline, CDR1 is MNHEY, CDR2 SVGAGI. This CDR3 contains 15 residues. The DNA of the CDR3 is TGTGCCAGCAGCCGGGGGGGTAGCATACACTACGAGCAGTACTTC. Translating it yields CASSRGGSIHYEQYF.

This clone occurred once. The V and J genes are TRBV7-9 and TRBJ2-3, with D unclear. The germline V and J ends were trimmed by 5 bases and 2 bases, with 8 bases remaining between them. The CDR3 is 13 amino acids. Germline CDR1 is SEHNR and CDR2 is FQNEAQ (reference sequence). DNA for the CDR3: TGTGCCAGCAGCCGCCCCAACACAGATACGCAGTATTTT. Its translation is CASSRPNTDTQYF.

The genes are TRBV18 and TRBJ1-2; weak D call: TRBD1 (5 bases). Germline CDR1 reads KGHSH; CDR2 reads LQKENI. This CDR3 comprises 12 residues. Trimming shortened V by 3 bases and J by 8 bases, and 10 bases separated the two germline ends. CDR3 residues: CASSPLEGGYTF. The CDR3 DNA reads TGTGCCAGCTCACCTCTCGAGGGGGGCTACACCTTC.

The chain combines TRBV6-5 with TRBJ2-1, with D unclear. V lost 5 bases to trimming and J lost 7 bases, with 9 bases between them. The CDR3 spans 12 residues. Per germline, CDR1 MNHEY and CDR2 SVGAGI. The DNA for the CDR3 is TGTGCCAGCAGTCATGACCGGAATGAGCAGTTCTTC. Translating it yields CASSHDRNEQFF.

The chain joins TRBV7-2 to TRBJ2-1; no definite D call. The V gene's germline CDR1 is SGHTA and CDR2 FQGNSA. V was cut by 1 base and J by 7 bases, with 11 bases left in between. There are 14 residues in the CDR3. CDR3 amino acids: CASSLGVLGNEQFF. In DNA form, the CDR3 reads TGTGCCAGCAGCTTAGGCGTCTTGGGGAATGAGCAGTTCTTC.

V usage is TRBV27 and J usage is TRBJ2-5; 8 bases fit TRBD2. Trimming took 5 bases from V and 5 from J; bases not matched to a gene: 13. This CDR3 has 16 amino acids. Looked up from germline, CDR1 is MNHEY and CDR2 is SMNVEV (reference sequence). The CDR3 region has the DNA TGTGCCAGCAGTCCACCCGGGACTAGTTATTTGGAGACCCAGTACTTC. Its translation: CASSPPGTSYLETQYF.

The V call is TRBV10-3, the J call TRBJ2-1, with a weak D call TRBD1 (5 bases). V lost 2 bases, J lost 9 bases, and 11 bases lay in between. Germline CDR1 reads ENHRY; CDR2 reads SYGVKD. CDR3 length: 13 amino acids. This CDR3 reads CAISEADSFEQFF. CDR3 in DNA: TGTGCCATCAGTGAGGCTGACAGTTTTGAGCAGTTCTTC.

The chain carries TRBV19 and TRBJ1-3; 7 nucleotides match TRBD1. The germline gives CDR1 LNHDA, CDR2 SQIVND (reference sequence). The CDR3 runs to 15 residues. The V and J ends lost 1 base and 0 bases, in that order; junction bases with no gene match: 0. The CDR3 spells CASSIGDSSGNTIYF. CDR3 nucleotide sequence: TGTGCCAGTAGTATAGGGGACAGCTCTGGAAACACCATATATTTT.

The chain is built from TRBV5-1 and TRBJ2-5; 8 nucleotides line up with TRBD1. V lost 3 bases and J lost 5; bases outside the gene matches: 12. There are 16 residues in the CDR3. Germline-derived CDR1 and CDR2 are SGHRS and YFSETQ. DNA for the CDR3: TGCGCCAGCAGCTCCCGAGGGGACAGGTCTATGGAGACCCAGTACTTC. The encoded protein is CASSSRGDRSMETQYF.

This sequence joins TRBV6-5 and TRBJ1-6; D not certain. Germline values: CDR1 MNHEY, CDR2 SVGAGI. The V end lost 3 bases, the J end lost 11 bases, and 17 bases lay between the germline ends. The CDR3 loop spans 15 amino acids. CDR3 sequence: CASSYSDDSGTPLHF. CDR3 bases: TGTGCCAGCAGTTATTCAGACGACTCGGGAACACCCCTCCACTTT.

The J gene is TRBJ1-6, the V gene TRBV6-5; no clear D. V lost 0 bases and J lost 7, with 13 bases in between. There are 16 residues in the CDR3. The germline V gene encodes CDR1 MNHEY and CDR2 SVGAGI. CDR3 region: CASSYSRSQLNSPLHF. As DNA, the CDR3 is TGTGCCAGCAGTTACTCGAGGTCCCAATTAAATTCACCCCTCCACTTT.

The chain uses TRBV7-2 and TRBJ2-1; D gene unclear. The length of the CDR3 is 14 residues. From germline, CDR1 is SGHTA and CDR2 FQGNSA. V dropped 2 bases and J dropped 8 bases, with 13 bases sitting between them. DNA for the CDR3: TGTGCCAGCAGCTTATTCCAGAAACGGGATGAGCAGTTCTTC. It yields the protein CASSLFQKRDEQFF.

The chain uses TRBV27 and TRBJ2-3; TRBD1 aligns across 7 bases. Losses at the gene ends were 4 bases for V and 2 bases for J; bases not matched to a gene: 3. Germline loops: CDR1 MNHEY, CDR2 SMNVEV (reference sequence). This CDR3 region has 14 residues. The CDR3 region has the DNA TGTGCCAGCAGTTGGGACAGCCCCACAGATACGCAGTATTTT. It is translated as CASSWDSPTDTQYF.

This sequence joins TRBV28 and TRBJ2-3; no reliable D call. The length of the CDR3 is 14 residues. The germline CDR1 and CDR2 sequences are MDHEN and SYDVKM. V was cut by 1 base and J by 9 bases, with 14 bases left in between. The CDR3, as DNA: TGTGCCAGCAGTTTATCGGGTGTAAGGGTCACGCAGTATTTT. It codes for CASSLSGVRVTQYF.

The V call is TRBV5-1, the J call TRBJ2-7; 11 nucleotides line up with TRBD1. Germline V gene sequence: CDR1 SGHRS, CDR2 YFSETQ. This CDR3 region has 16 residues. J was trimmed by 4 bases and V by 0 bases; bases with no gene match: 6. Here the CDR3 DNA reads TGCGCCAGCAGCTTGGCCGGCGGGACAGGGGGGTACGAGCAGTACTTC. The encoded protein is CASSLAGGTGGYEQYF.

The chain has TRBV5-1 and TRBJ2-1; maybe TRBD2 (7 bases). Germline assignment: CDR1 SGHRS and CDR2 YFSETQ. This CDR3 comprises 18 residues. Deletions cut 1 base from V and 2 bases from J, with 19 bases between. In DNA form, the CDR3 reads TGCGCCAGCAGCTTGACCCTGCTCCGGGGGGCGACCTACAATGAGCAGTTCTTC. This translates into CASSLTLLRGATYNEQFF. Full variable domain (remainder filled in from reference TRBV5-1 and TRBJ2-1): KAGVTQTPRYLIKTRGQQVTLSCSPISGHRSVSWYQQTPGQGLQFLFEYFSETQRNKGNFPGRFSGRQFSNSRSEMNVSTLELGDSALYLCASSLTLLRGATYNEQFFGPGTRLTVL.

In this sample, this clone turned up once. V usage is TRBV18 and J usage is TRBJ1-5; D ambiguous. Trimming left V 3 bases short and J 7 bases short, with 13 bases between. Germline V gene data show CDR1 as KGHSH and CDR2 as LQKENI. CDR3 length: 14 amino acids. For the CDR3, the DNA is TGTGCCAGCTCACCGGGATTTGCGGACCAGCCCCAGCATTTT. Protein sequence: CASSPGFADQPQHF.

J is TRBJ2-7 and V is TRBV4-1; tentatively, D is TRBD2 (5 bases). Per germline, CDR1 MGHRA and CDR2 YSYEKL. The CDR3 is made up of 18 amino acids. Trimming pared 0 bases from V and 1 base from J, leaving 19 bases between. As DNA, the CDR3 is TGCGCCAGCAGCCAAGAGCAATCGGGGAGATTGAGTTCCTACGAGCAGTACTTC. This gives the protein CASSQEQSGRLSSYEQYF.

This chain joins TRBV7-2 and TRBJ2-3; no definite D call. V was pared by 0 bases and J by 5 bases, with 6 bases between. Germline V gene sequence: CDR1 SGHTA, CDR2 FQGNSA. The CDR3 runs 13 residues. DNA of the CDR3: TGTGCCAGCAGCTTAGCGGGCAGAGATACGCAGTATTTT. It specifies CASSLAGRDTQYF.

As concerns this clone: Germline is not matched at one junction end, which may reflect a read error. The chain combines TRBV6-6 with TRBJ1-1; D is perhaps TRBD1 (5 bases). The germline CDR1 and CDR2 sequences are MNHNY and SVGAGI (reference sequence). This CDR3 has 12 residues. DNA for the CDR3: TGTGCCAGCAGTGACTCTGGGGGATACGCTTTCTTT. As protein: CASSDSGGYAFF.

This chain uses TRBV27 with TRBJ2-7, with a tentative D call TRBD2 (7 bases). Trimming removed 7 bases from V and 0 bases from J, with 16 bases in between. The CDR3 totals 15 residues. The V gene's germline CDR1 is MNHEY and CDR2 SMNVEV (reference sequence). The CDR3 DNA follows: TGTGCCAGCACCCGAAAGGGGGGGGTCTCCTACGAGCAGTACTTC. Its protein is CASTRKGGVSYEQYF.

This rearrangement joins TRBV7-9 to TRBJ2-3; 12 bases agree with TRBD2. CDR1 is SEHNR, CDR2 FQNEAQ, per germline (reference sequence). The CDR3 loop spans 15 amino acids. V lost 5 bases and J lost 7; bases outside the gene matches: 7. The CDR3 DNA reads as TGTGCCAGCAGCCGACTAGCGGGGGCCCCCTATACGCAGTATTTT. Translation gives CASSRLAGAPYTQYF.

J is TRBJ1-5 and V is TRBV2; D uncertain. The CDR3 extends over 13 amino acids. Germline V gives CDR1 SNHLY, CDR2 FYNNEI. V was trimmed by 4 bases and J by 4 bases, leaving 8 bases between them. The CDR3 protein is CASSGLTNQPQHF. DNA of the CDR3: TGTGCCAGCAGTGGCCTTACTAATCAGCCCCAGCATTTT.

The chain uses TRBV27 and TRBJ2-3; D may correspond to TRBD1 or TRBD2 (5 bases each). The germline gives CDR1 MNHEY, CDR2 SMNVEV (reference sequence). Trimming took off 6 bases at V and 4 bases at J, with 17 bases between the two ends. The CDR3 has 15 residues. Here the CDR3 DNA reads TGTGCCAGCAGCCGGGACCGCCGGGTGGCAGATACGCAGTATTTT. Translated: CASSRDRRVADTQYF.

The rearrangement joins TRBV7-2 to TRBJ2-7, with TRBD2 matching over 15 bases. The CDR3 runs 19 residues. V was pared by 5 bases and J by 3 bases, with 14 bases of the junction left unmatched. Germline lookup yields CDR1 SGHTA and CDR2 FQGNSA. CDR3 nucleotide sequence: TGTGCCAGCAGCCCCCGAACGGGACTAGCGGGAGGAAAAAGCTACGAGCAGTACTTC. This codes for CASSPRTGLAGGKSYEQYF.

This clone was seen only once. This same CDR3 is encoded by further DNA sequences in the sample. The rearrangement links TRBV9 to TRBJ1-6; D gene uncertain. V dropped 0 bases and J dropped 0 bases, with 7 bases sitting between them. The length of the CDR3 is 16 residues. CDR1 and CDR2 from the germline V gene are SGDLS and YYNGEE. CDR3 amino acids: CASSVGESSYNSPLHF. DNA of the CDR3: TGTGCCAGCAGCGTAGGCGAGAGCTCCTATAATTCACCCCTCCACTTT.

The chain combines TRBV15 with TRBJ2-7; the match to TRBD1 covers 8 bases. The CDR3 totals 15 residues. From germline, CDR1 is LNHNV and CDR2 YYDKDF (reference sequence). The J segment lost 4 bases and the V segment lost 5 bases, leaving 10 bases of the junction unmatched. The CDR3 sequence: CATSERGQGAYEQYF. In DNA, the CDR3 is TGTGCCACCAGCGAGCGTGGCCAGGGGGCTTACGAGCAGTACTTC.